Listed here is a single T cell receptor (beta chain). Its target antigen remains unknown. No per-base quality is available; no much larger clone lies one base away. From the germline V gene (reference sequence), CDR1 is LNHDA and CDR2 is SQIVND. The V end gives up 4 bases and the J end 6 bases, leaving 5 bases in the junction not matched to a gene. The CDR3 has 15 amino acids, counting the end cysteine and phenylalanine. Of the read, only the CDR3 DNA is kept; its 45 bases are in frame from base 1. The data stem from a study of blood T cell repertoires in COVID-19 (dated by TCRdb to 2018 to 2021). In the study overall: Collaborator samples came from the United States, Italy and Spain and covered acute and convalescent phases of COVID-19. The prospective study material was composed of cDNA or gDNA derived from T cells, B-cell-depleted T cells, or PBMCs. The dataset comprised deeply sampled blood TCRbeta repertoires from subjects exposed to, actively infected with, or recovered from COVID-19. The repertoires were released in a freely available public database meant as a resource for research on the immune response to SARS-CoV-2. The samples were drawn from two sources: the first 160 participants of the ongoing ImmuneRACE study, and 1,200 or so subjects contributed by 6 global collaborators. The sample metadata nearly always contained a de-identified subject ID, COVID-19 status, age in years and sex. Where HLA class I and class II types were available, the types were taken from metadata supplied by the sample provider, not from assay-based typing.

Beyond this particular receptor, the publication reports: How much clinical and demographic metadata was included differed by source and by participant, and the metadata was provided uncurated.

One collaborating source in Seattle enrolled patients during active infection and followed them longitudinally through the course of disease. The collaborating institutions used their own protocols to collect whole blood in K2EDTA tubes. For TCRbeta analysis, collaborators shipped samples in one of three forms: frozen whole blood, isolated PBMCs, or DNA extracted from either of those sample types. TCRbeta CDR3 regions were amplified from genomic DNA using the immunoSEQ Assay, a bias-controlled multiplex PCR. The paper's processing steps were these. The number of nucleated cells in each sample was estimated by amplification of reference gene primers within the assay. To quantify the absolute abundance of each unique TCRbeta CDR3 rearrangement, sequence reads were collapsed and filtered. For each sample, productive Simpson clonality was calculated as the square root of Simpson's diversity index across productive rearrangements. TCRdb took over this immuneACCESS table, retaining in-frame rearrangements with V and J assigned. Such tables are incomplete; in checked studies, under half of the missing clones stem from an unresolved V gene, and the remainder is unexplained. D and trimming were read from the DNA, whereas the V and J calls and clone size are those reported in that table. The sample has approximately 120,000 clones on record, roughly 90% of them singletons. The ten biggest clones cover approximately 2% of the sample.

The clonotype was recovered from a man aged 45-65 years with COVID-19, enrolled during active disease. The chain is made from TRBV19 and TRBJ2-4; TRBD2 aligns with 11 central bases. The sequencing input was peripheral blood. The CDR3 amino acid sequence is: CASSKLAGGRNIQYF. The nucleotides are TGTGCCAGTAGTAAGCTAGCGGGAGGCCGAAACATTCAGTACTTC.